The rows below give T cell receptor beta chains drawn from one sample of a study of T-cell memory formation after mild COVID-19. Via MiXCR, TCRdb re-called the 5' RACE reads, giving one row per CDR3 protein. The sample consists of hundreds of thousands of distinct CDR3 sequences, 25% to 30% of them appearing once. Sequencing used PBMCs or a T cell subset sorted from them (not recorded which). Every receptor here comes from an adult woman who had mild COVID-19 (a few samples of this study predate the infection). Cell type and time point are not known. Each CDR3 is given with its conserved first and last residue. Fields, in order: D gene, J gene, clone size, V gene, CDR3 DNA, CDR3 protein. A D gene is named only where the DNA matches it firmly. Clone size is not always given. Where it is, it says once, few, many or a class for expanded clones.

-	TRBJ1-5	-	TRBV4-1	TGCGCCAGCAGCCAAGACGGGAGTCAAAATCAGCCCCAGCATTTT	CASSQDGSQNQPQHF
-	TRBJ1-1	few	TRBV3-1	TGTGCCAGCAGCCAAGTGGTGGGGAATACTGAAGCTTTCTTT	CASSQVVGNTEAFF
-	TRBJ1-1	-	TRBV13	TGTGCCAGCAGCTTAGGCACTTGGGTTAACACTGAAGCTTTCTTT	CASSLGTWVNTEAFF
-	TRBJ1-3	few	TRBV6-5	TGTGCCAGCAGTTACTCCTCGGGCCCCTCTGGAAACACCATATATTTT	CASSYSSGPSGNTIYF
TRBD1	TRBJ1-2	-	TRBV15	TGTGCCACCAGCGGCGGACAGGGGTACTATGGCTACACCTTC	CATSGGQGYYGYTF
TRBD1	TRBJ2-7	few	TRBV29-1	TGCAGCGTTGGACACAAAAGCGGACAGGGGGCGGGATACGAGCAGTACTTC	CSVGHKSGQGAGYEQYF
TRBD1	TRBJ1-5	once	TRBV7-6	TGTGCCAGCAGCCCCGAACCGACAGGGAGGTATCAGCCCCAGCATTTT	CASSPEPTGRYQPQHF
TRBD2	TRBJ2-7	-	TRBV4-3	TGCGCCAGCAGCCAAAGCGGGACCGCCTACGAGCAGTACTTC	CASSQSGTAYEQYF
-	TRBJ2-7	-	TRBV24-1	TGTGCCACCAGTGATGGCCCGGACACCTACGAGCAGTACTTC	CATSDGPDTYEQYF
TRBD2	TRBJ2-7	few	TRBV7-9	TGTGCCAGCAGCAGTACTAGCGGGAGTCTCTACGAGCAGTACTTC	CASSSTSGSLYEQYF
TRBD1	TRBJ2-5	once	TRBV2	TGTGCCAGCAGTGGCGACAGGGGACGAGAGACCCAGTACTTC	CASSGDRGRETQYF
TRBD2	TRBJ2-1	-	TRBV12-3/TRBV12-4	TGTGCCAGCAGTTTACCCCGACTAGCGGGCACTAATGAGCAGTTCTTC	CASSLPRLAGTNEQFF
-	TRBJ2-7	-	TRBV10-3	TGTGCCATCAGTGAGTCGGGCCGACCCTACGAGCAGTACTTC	CAISESGRPYEQYF
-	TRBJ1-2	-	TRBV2	TGTGCCAGCAGTGAAAGGCCCCCGCAACAATATGGCTACACCTTC	CASSERPPQQYGYTF
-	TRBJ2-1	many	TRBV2	TGTGCCAGCAGTGAAGCTAGCGGTTACAATGAGCAGTTCTTC	CASSEASGYNEQFF
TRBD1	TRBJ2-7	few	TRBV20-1	TGCAGTGCCCCCGGTGAGGGGGCGTCTGGGGAGCAGTACTTC	CSAPGEGASGEQYF
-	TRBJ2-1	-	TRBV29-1	TGCAGCGGGCTCTGGGGTTGGCAGTTCTTC	CSGLWGWQFF
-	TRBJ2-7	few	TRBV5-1	TGCGCCAGCGGGTCGGGGGCCGGAAAAGGCGAGCAGTACTTC	CASGSGAGKGEQYF
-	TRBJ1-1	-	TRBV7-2	TGTGCCAGCAGCTTAAAGCCCAGGGCTTCCACTGAAGCTTTCTTT	CASSLKPRASTEAFF
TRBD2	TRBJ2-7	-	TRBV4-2	TGTGCCAGCAGCCACAACAGCGGGGGCCAGACCTACGAGCAGTACTTC	CASSHNSGGQTYEQYF
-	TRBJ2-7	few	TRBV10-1	TGCGCCAGCACTAATCGGGGTACCCCCTACGAGCAGTACTTC	CASTNRGTPYEQYF
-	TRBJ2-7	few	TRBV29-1	TGCAGCGTAGCCAAGGGGTCCTACGAGCAGTACTTC	CSVAKGSYEQYF
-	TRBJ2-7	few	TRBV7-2	TGTGCCAGCAGCACAGGACAGCTTAGCTCCTACGAGCAGTACTTC	CASSTGQLSSYEQYF
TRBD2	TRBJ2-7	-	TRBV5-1	TGCGCCAGCACAGCGGGAGGGCCCGGAGAGGAGCAGTACTTC	CASTAGGPGEEQYF
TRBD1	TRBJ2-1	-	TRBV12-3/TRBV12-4	TGTGCCAGCACCGACAGGGGGGTCTACAATGAGCAGTTCTTC	CASTDRGVYNEQFF
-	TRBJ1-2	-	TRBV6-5	TGTGCCAGCAGTTACTCGGGAAGACAGTTTGGCTACACCTTC	CASSYSGRQFGYTF
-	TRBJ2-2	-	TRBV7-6	TGTGCCAGCGGTGAGGAACGTTCCGGGGAGCTGTTTTTT	CASGEERSGELFF
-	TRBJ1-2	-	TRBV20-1	TGCAGTGCTAGAGCCCTTTACTATGGCTACACCTTC	CSARALYYGYTF
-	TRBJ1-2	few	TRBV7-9	TGTGCCAGCAGCTCAAGGGACGTATCCTGGGACTATGGCTACACCTTC	CASSSRDVSWDYGYTF
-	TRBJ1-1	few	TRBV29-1	TGCAGCGTCCCTAGGGCAACTGAAGCTTTCTTT	CSVPRATEAFF
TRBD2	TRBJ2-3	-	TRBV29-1	TGCAGCGTTGTGGGGAGGGAAACAGATACGCAGTATTTT	CSVVGRETDTQYF
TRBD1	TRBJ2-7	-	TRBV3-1	TGTGCCAGCAGCCAACCCACCGGGACAGGGGTGTTGGTTGCCTACGAGCAGTACTTC	CASSQPTGTGVLVAYEQYF
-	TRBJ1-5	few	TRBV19	TGTGCCAGTAGTACGGACCTTTTCAATCAGCCCCAGCATTTT	CASSTDLFNQPQHF
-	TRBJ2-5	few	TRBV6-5	TGTGCCAGCAGTTACTCGGCAGCAGCTATAGGGACCCAGTACTTC	CASSYSAAAIGTQYF
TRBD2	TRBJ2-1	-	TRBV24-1	TGTGCCACCGGTGACTGGGGGCGGGAGGGGTCCTACAATGAGCAGTTCTTC	CATGDWGREGSYNEQFF
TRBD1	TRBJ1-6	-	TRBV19	TGTGCCAGTACCAACGACAGGGTGGGATCACCCCTCCACTTT	CASTNDRVGSPLHF
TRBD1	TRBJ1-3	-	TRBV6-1	TGTGCCAGCAGTGCGACAGGGACTGGAAACACCATATATTTT	CASSATGTGNTIYF
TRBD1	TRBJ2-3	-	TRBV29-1	TGCAGCGTTAGGACAGGGCCCACAGATACGCAGTATTTT	CSVRTGPTDTQYF
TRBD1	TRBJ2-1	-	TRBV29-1	TGCAGCGTCGACAGACAGGGCGAGCAGTTCTTC	CSVDRQGEQFF
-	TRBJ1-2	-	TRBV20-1	TGCAGTGCTAGAGATAATTGGTGGGGGAAGGAGGATGGCTACACCTTC	CSARDNWWGKEDGYTF
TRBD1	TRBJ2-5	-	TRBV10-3	TGTGCCATCAGTGATTTGGGACAGGGCGGAGAGACCCAGTACTTC	CAISDLGQGGETQYF
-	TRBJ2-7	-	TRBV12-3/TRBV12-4	TGTGCCAGCAGCTCCCGACTAGGCTCCTACGAGCAGTACTTC	CASSSRLGSYEQYF
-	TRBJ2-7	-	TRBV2	TGTGCCAGCGTCTGGGCCTCCTACGAGCAGTACTTC	CASVWASYEQYF